The 11 T cell receptor beta chains reported below all come from one sample, sequenced in a study of cytomegalovirus exposure and HLA in healthy donors. PCR employed 60 Vbeta and 13 Jbeta primers. Method: immunoSEQ multiplex PCR; TCRdb's copy keeps in-frame clones and lacks some. The table records around 110,000 clones, about 80% of them present only once. The sequenced sample consisted of PBMCs. Every receptor here comes from a man under 40 in good health and CMV-seronegative.

The V and J genes are TRBV7-2 and TRBJ2-1, with 8 bases fitting TRBD2. In germline, CDR1 is SGHTA, CDR2 FQGNSA. Trimming removed 5 bases from V and 9 bases from J; junction bases left unmatched: 9. The length of the CDR3 is 14 residues. CDR3 residues: CASSLTSGAFEQFF. DNA for the CDR3: TGTGCCAGCAGCCTAACTAGCGGAGCTTTTGAGCAGTTCTTC.

V and J are TRBV28 and TRBJ1-5, with D unresolved. Germline V gives CDR1 MDHEN, CDR2 SYDVKM. With 5 bases removed from V and 7 bases from J, the gap between germline ends came to 12 bases. The CDR3 has 13 residues. DNA of the CDR3: TGTGCCAGCAGTCCCAGGACGGGGCAGCCCCAGCATTTT. Amino acids: CASSPRTGQPQHF.

The chain employs TRBV30 and TRBJ2-5; 7 nucleotides match TRBD2. This CDR3 contains 13 residues. V shed 5 bases, J shed 5 bases, and the junction held 8 bases outside the gene matches. The germline gives CDR1 GTSNPN, CDR2 SVGIG (reference sequence). In nucleotides, the CDR3 is TGTGCCTGGGCCCTCCTGGGGGGGGAGACCCAGTACTTC. Protein: CAWALLGGETQYF.

For this clone: At one of its ends the junction is not consistent with the germline gene, which may arise from a read error. The J gene is TRBJ2-3, the V gene TRBV30, with 9 bases fitting TRBD2. Germline V CDR1 and CDR2: GTSNPN, SVGIG (reference sequence). CDR3 length: 15 amino acids. The CDR3 reads CAWSEAGGREDTRYF. DNA for the CDR3: TGTGCCTGGAGTGAGGCGGGGGGGAGGGAAGATACGCGGTATTTT.

The chain carries TRBV6-1 and TRBJ1-6; 7 nucleotides agree with TRBD1. J lost 7 bases, V lost 4 bases, and 7 bases had no gene match. The length of the CDR3 is 15 residues. Germline V CDR1 and CDR2: MNHNS, SASEGT. The CDR3 DNA reads TGTGCCAGCAGTGCCGCGACAGGGTGGAATTCACCCCTCCACTTT. Translated, it gives CASSAATGWNSPLHF.

The chain links TRBV28 to TRBJ1-5; maybe TRBD1 (5 bases). The length of the CDR3 is 14 residues. V was trimmed by 4 bases and J by 3 bases, leaving 10 bases between them. The germline V gene has CDR1 MDHEN and CDR2 SYDVKM. CDR3: CASSSPTDNQPQHF. CDR3 sequence (DNA): TGTGCCAGCAGTTCCCCGACAGACAATCAGCCCCAGCATTTT.

This sequence joins TRBV5-1 and TRBJ2-1; D is possibly TRBD2 (6 bases). Germline V gives CDR1 SGHRS, CDR2 YFSETQ. The V end was cut by 0 bases, the J end by 2 bases, with 9 bases between. The CDR3 spans 15 residues. The CDR3 DNA reads TGCGCCAGCAGCTTGGGGACGGGAGCCTACAATGAGCAGTTCTTC. It yields the protein CASSLGTGAYNEQFF.

This clone turned up a few times. The J gene is TRBJ1-1, the V gene TRBV19; 10 bases match TRBD1. The CDR3 runs 18 residues. Germline assignment: CDR1 LNHDA and CDR2 SQIVND (reference sequence). Trimming at V came to 3 bases and at J to 2 bases, leaving 12 bases not matched to a gene. The CDR3: CASSIRAGTGDLNTEAFF. In nucleotides, the CDR3 is TGTGCCAGTAGTATTCGAGCCGGGACAGGGGACCTAAACACTGAAGCTTTCTTT. Together with reference TRBV19 and TRBJ1-1, the CDR3 gives the full variable domain: DGGITQSPKYLFRKEGQNVTLSCEQNLNHDAMYWYRQDPGQGLRLIYYSQIVNDFQKGDIAEGYSVSREKKESFPLTVTSAQKNPTAFYLCASSIRAGTGDLNTEAFFGQGTRLTVV.

This sequence joins TRBV7-9 and TRBJ2-5; D is ambiguous. The assigned J gene may be wrong: the sequence end matches TRBJ2-7 better. The CDR3 has 12 amino acids. Germline values: CDR1 SEHNR, CDR2 FQNEAQ (reference sequence). The CDR3 nucleotides read TGTGCCAGCAGGGCGGAATCCTACGAGCAGTACTTC. Encoded protein: CASRAESYEQYF.

This clone was recorded a few times. The rearrangement uses TRBV29-1 and TRBJ2-1, with 13 bases identical to TRBD2. The V gene end was trimmed by 7 bases and the J gene end by 7 bases; junction bases not matched to a gene: 10. This CDR3 has 15 residues. Germline CDR1 reads SQVTM; CDR2 reads ANQGSEA. CDR3 amino acids: CSARPGTSGINEQFF. For the CDR3, the DNA is TGCAGCGCCCGTCCCGGGACTAGCGGGATTAATGAGCAGTTCTTC.

About this clone: Distinct nucleotide sequences in the sample also encode this CDR3. The rearrangement uses TRBV28 and TRBJ2-7, with 8 bases aligning to TRBD1. This CDR3 spans 14 amino acids. Losses at the gene ends were 6 bases for V and 0 bases for J; bases not matched to a gene: 4. The germline V gene encodes CDR1 MDHEN and CDR2 SYDVKM. The CDR3 reads CASSPGTGSYEQYF. CDR3 coding DNA: TGTGCCAGCAGCCCCGGGACAGGCTCCTACGAGCAGTACTTC.